What follows are 21 T cell receptor beta chains derived from one specimen sequenced in a study of blood T cell repertoires in COVID-19. TCRdb's table, derived via immunoSEQ multiplex PCR, lists solely in-frame clones and lacks some. Altogether about 160,000 clones are present, 84% being singletons, with the ten largest covering approximately 8.4%. Sequenced sample: PBMCs or T cells enriched from blood (not recorded which). The receptors derive from a woman aged 45-65 years who had recovered from COVID-19.

V usage is TRBV19 and J usage is TRBJ2-3; D is ambiguous. There are 14 residues in the CDR3. Germline-derived CDR1 and CDR2 are LNHDA and SQIVND (reference sequence). With 5 bases removed from V and 1 base from J, the gap between germline ends came to 10 bases. The CDR3 protein is CASSEAWRTDTQYF. In nucleotides, the CDR3 is TGTGCCAGTAGTGAGGCTTGGCGCACAGATACGCAGTATTTT.

The gene calls are TRBV6-2 or TRBV6-3 and TRBJ1-1, with D unclear. The ends were cut back, 6 bases at V and 2 bases at J, with 16 bases in the middle. There are 15 residues in the CDR3. Looked up from germline, CDR1 is MNHEY and CDR2 is SVGEGT. CDR3 in amino acids: CASSPPGGSNTEAFF. As DNA, the CDR3 is TGTGCCAGCAGCCCCCCCGGAGGGAGCAACACTGAAGCTTTCTTT.

This clone was observed once. The rearrangement uses TRBV29-1 and TRBJ2-3; 9 bases map to TRBD1. This CDR3 spans 14 amino acids. Looked up from germline, CDR1 is SQVTM and CDR2 is ANQGSEA. The V segment lost 6 bases and the J segment 7 bases; nucleotides outside the gene matches: 11. CDR3 loop: CSVDGQGILNTQYF. CDR3 nucleotides: TGCAGCGTGGATGGACAGGGGATATTGAATACGCAGTATTTT.

V and J are TRBV29-1 and TRBJ1-4, with D possibly TRBD1 on 5 matching bases. Per the germline V gene, CDR1 is SQVTM and CDR2 is ANQGSEA. V lost 3 bases to trimming and J lost 8 bases, with 7 bases between them. The CDR3 contains 11 residues. Here the CDR3 reads CSVDSGEKLFF. CDR3 nucleotide sequence: TGCAGCGTTGACTCAGGGGAAAAACTGTTTTTT.

The gene calls are TRBV14 and TRBJ2-2, with D uncertain. The germline gives CDR1 SGHDN, CDR2 FVKESK. The CDR3 covers 13 residues. Trimming took 0 bases from V and 7 from J, leaving 6 bases between them. CDR3 DNA sequence: TGTGCCAGCAGCCAAGATGGTAGCGGGGAGCTGTTTTTT. Amino acids: CASSQDGSGELFF.

The V gene is TRBV12-2, the J gene TRBJ2-1; the table's D call, TRBD1, was not checked against the DNA. TRBV12-2 is a pseudogene segment. This CDR3 comprises 16 residues. In DNA, the CDR3 is TGTGCAAGTCGCTTTCCCTTGAGGGGGACCTACAATGAGCAGTTCTTC. Amino acids: CASRFPLRGTYNEQFF.

This clone was observed a single time. This chain joins TRBV7-9 and TRBJ2-7; D call uncertain. The germline gives CDR1 SEHNR, CDR2 FQNEAQ (reference sequence). The CDR3 extends over 13 amino acids. V was trimmed by 5 bases and J by 7 bases, leaving 15 bases between them. This CDR3 reads CASSAVPGLEQYF. The CDR3 DNA follows: TGTGCCAGCAGCGCGGTTCCCGGTCTTGAGCAGTACTTC.

This chain connects TRBV6-5 to TRBJ1-2; a possible D gene is TRBD1 (5 bases). The CDR3 length is 14 residues. The V and J ends lost 10 bases and 4 bases respectively, with 19 bases between them. Germline CDR1 reads MNHEY; CDR2 reads SVGAGI. CDR3 loop: CATRLGTGVYGYTF. CDR3 nucleotides: TGTGCCACAAGGCTTGGCACAGGAGTCTATGGCTACACCTTC.

This clone has just one count. The V and J genes are TRBV19 and TRBJ2-1; 7 bases line up with TRBD2. The germline gives CDR1 LNHDA, CDR2 SQIVND (reference sequence). J lost 4 bases, V lost 0 bases, and 6 bases had no gene match. CDR3 size: 16 residues. In DNA form, the CDR3 reads TGTGCCAGTAGTATAGATCCGGGACTACTTTACAATGAGCAGTTCTTC. Residues: CASSIDPGLLYNEQFF.

Here the CDR3 reads CASSSTSGKGDTQYF. In DNA form, the CDR3 reads TGCGCCAGCAGCTCGACTAGCGGGAAAGGAGATACGCAGTATTTT. The chain recombines TRBV5-1 with TRBJ2-3; 11 nucleotides line up with TRBD2. With V trimmed by 3 bases and J by 5 bases, 5 bases remained unmatched. The CDR3 extends over 15 amino acids. Looked up from germline, CDR1 is SGHRS and CDR2 is YFSETQ. The entire variable domain, with the rest obtained from reference TRBV5-1 and TRBJ2-3, is as follows: KAGVTQTPRYLIKTRGQQVTLSCSPISGHRSVSWYQQTPGQGLQFLFEYFSETQRNKGNFPGRFSGRQFSNSRSEMNVSTLELGDSALYLCASSSTSGKGDTQYFGPGTRLTVL.

This clone was seen a handful of times. The chain uses TRBV21-1 and TRBJ1-2. TRBV21-1 is reported as a pseudogene. The CDR3 runs to 14 residues. The CDR3 nucleotides read TGTGCCAGCAGCAAATGGCCCCGGAGCTATGGCTACACCTTC. Its protein product is CASSKWPRSYGYTF.

For this clone: The same CDR3 is also encoded by other DNA sequences in this sample. CDR3 amino acids: CASSPQGDYGYTF. The DNA for the CDR3 is TGTGCCAGCTCACCTCAGGGTGACTATGGCTACACCTTC. The rearrangement links TRBV18 to TRBJ1-2; tentative D call: TRBD1 (5 bases). Trimming removed 3 bases at V and 3 bases at J, with 8 bases between. The CDR3 covers 13 residues. Germline values: CDR1 KGHSH, CDR2 LQKENI. The whole variable domain, filled in from reference TRBV18 and TRBJ1-2, reads NAGVMQNPRHLVRRRGQEARLRCSPMKGHSHVYWYRQLPEEGLKFMVYLQKENIIDESGMPKERFSAEFPKEGPSILRIQQVVRGDSAAYFCASSPQGDYGYTFGSGTRLTVV.

V and J are TRBV4-2 and TRBJ2-1, with D maybe TRBD2 (5 bases). Germline CDR1 LGHNA, CDR2 YNFKEQ. The CDR3 has 14 residues. Trimming removed 4 bases from V and 4 bases from J, with 11 bases in between. The CDR3 reads CASSPTTGYNEQFF. The DNA of the CDR3 is TGTGCCAGCAGCCCGACTACGGGATACAATGAGCAGTTCTTC.

The chain employs TRBV6-5 and TRBJ2-1, with D possibly matching TRBD2 (5 bases). The CDR3 runs 11 residues. V lost 3 bases, J lost 14 bases, and 11 bases lay in between. Germline-derived CDR1 and CDR2 are MNHEY and SVGAGI. CDR3 in DNA: TGTGCCAGCAGTTATGAGGGTGGAAAGTTCTTC. Translation gives CASSYEGGKFF.

The chain employs TRBV5-1 and TRBJ2-3; 8 bases line up with TRBD2. V gave up 0 bases and J gave up 6 bases; unmatched junction bases: 9. CDR3 length: 16 residues. CDR1 SGHRS and CDR2 YFSETQ come from the germline V gene. The DNA for the CDR3 is TGCGCCAGCAGCTTGGCCGTAGCGGGATTGGGTGATACGCAGTATTTT. It specifies CASSLAVAGLGDTQYF.

In this sample, this clone turned up a few times. The V call is TRBV28, the J call TRBJ1-1; maybe TRBD1 (6 bases). Trimming took off 5 bases at V and 4 bases at J, with 8 bases between the two ends. Germline assignment: CDR1 MDHEN and CDR2 SYDVKM. This CDR3 has 12 residues. CDR3 in DNA: TGTGCCAGCAGTGTACAGGGCACTGAAGCTTTCTTT. It is translated as CASSVQGTEAFF.

The V call is TRBV3-1 (or the pseudogene TRBV3-2), the J call TRBJ2-7, with a weak D call TRBD1 (5 bases). The germline gives CDR1 LGHDT, CDR2 YNNKEL (reference sequence). With 1 base removed from V and 6 bases from J, the gap between germline ends came to 13 bases. The CDR3 is made up of 14 amino acids. CDR3 sequence reads: CASSQVGTGGEQYF. For the CDR3, the DNA is TGTGCCAGCAGCCAAGTAGGAACAGGCGGCGAGCAGTACTTC.

This clone occurred a few times. The chain has TRBV9 and TRBJ1-4, with 7 bases matching TRBD1. Germline V gene data show CDR1 as SGDLS and CDR2 as YYNGEE. This CDR3 has 17 amino acids. After removal of 0 bases from V and 2 bases from J, the junction contained 7 bases not matched to a gene. CDR3 sequence reads: CASSVGGQFQTNEKLFF. CDR3 DNA: TGTGCCAGCAGCGTAGGGGGACAGTTTCAGACTAATGAAAAACTGTTTTTT.

The V call is TRBV7-6, the J call TRBJ1-2, with D perhaps matching TRBD1 (5 bases). Germline values: CDR1 SGHVS, CDR2 FNYEAQ. The CDR3 loop spans 13 amino acids. V was pared by 1 base and J by 8 bases, with 11 bases between. The CDR3 reads CASSLGGLRGYTF. In nucleotides, the CDR3 is TGTGCCAGCAGCTTAGGGGGACTGCGAGGCTACACCTTC.

The V and J genes are TRBV7-2 and TRBJ2-7, with 7 positions matching TRBD2. From germline, CDR1 is SGHTA and CDR2 FQGNSA. The CDR3 is made up of 15 amino acids. J lost 3 bases, V lost 5 bases, and 10 bases had no gene match. In DNA, the CDR3 is TGTGCCAGCAGCCCTCAAGCGGGGACCCTCTACGAGCAGTACTTC. It encodes CASSPQAGTLYEQYF.

The chain recombines TRBV3-1 (or the pseudogene TRBV3-2) with TRBJ1-4; perhaps TRBD1 as D (5 bases). V lost 0 bases, J lost 10 bases, and 6 bases lay in between. This CDR3 is 12 amino acids long. CDR1 and CDR2 (germline): LGHDT, YNNKEL (reference sequence). The CDR3 region has the DNA TGTGCCAGCAGCCAAGAAGGGGCAAAACTGTTTTTT. Protein sequence: CASSQEGAKLFF.